One and the same sample provided the 6 T cell receptor beta chains below, sequenced in a study of OX40 agonist ivuxolimab in advanced cancers. The library was made by the immunoSEQ multiplex PCR assay. This is the immuneACCESS table as TCRdb keeps it, with only in-frame sequences that have V and J called. A part of the clones is gone; compared with another copy, unresolved V genes explain less than half, and the rest is unexplained. The sample table lists roughly 46,000 clones, roughly 88% of them with a count of one. The biggest ten clones account for roughly 50% of the sample. The sequencing used CD4+ or CD8+ T cells sorted from blood, collected in a trial of the OX40 agonist ivuxolimab. All receptors come from an adult with an advanced solid tumor such as melanoma, head and neck, liver or kidney cancer.

The chain uses TRBV5-4 and TRBJ2-6, with unresolved D. In germline, CDR1 is SGHNT, CDR2 YYREEE (reference sequence). There are 18 residues in the CDR3. V lost 5 bases and J 2 bases, leaving 20 bases between the germline ends. The CDR3 loop reads CASRPSLSLQAGANVLTF. The CDR3 DNA sequence: TGTGCCAGCAGACCAAGTTTGAGCCTCCAGGCTGGGGCCAACGTCCTGACTTTC.

This clone was counted between two and nine times. The V call is TRBV21-1, the J call TRBJ1-2; the table assigns TRBD1, which was not confirmed against the DNA. TRBV21-1 is assigned pseudogene status. This CDR3 has 16 amino acids. For the CDR3, the DNA is TGTGCCAGCAGCACTTCGCCGGGACAGGGGGCCTATGGCTACACCTTC. Amino acid sequence: CASSTSPGQGAYGYTF.

The chain is built from TRBV12-5 and TRBJ2-5; no clear D gene. Germline values: CDR1 LGHNT, CDR2 FRNRAP. This CDR3 is built from 13 residues. V lost 3 bases and J lost 5, with 10 bases in between. The CDR3 reads CASGLVNVETQYF. The DNA for the CDR3 is TGTGCTAGTGGTTTAGTGAATGTGGAGACCCAGTACTTC. The variable domain in full, with the rest retrieved from reference TRBV12-5 and TRBJ2-5, is DARVTQTPRHKVTEMGQEVTMRCQPILGHNTVFWYRQTMMQGLELLAYFRNRAPLDDSGMPKDRFSAEMPDATLATLKIQPSEPRDSAVYFCASGLVNVETQYFGPGTRLLVL.

This clone was observed a few times. The V gene is TRBV9, the J gene TRBJ2-1, with 11 bases identical to TRBD2. CDR1 is SGDLS, CDR2 YYNGEE, per germline. J lost 4 bases, V lost 4 bases, and 4 bases had no gene match. This CDR3 region has 15 residues. The CDR3 here is CASSSGLAEYNEQFF. The CDR3 nucleotides read TGTGCCAGCAGCTCGGGACTAGCGGAGTACAATGAGCAGTTCTTC.

The rearrangement joins TRBV5-1 to TRBJ2-1, with TRBD2 identical over 13 bases. This CDR3 contains 15 residues. Germline V gene data show CDR1 as SGHRS and CDR2 as YFSETQ. V shed 1 base, J shed 8 bases, and the junction held 3 bases outside the gene matches. This chain's CDR3 is CASSLNGLAGDEQFF. The CDR3 bases are TGCGCCAGCAGCTTGAATGGACTAGCGGGAGATGAGCAGTTCTTC.

This sequence joins TRBV15 and TRBJ2-2, with TRBD1 matching over 11 bases. Germline V gives CDR1 LNHNV, CDR2 YYDKDF (reference sequence). The CDR3 loop spans 16 amino acids. V dropped 3 bases and J dropped 4; count of bases not matched to a gene: 4. CDR3 nucleotide sequence: TGTGCCACCAGCAGTCCCGGGACAGGGGGCACCGGGGAGCTGTTTTTT. It encodes CATSSPGTGGTGELFF.